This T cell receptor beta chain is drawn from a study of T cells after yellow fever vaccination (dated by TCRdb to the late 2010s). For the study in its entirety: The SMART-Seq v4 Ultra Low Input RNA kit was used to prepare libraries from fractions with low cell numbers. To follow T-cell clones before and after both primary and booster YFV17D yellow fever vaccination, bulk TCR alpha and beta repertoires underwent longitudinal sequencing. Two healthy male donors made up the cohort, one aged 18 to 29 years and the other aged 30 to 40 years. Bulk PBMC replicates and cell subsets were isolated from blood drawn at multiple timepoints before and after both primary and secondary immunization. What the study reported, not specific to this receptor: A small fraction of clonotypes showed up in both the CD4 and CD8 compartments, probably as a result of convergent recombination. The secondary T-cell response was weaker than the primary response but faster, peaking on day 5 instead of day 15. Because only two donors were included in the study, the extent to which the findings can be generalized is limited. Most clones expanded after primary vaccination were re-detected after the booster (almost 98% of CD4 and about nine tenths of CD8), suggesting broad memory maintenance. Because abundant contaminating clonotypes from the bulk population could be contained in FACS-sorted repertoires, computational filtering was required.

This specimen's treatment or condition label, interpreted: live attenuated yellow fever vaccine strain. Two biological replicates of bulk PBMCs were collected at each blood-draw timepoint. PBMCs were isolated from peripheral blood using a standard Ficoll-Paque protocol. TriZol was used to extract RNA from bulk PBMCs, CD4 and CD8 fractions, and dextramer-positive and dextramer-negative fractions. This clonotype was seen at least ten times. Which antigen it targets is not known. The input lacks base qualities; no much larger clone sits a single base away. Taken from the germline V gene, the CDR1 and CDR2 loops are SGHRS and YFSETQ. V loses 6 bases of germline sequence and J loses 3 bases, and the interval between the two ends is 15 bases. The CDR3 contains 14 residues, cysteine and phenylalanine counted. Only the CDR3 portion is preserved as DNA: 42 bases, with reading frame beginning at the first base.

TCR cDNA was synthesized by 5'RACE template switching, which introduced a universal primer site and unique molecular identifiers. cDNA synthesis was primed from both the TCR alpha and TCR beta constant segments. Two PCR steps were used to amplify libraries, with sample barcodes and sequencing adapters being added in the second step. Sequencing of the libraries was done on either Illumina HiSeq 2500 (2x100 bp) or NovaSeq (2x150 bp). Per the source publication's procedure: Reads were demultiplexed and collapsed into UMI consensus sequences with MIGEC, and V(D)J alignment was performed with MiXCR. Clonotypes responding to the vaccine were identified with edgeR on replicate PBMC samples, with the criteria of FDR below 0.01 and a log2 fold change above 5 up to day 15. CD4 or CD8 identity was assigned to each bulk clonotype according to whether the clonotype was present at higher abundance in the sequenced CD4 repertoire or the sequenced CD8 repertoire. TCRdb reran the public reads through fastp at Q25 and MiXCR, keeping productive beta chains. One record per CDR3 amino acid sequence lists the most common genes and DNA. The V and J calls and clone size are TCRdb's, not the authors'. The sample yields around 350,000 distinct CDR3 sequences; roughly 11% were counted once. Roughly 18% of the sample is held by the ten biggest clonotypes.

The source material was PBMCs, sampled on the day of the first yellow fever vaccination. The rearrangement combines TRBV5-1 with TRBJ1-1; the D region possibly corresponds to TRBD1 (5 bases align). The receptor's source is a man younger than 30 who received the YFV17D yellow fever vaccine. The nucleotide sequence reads TGCGCCAGCATACTGGGGGAAGGGGACACTGAAGCTTTCTTT. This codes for CASILGEGDTEAFF.